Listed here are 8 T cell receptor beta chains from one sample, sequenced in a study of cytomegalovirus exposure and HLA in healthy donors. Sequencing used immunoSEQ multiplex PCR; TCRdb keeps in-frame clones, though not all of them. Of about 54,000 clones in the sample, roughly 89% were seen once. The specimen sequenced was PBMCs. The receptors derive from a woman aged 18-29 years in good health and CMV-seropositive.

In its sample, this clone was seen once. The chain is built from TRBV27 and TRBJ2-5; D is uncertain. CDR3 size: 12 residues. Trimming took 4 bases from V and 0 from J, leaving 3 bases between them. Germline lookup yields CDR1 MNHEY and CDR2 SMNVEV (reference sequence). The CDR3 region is CASSSNQETQYF. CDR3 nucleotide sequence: TGTGCCAGCAGTTCAAACCAAGAGACCCAGTACTTC.

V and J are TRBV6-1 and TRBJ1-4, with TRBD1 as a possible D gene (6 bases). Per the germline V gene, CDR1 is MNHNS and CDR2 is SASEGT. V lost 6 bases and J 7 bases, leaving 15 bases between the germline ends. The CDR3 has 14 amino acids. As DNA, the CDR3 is TGTGCCAGCAGCTTGGGACATTCTGGTGAAAAACTGTTTTTT. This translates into CASSLGHSGEKLFF.

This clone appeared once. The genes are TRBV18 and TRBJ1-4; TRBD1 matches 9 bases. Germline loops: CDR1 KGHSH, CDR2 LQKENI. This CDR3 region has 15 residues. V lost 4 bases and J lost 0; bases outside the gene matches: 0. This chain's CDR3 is CASSRTGATNEKLFF. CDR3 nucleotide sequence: TGTGCCAGCTCACGGACAGGGGCAACTAATGAAAAACTGTTTTTT.

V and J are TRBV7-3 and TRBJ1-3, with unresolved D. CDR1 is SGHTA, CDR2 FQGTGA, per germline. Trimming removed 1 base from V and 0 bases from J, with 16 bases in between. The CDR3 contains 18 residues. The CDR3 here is CASSLNAGALSSGNTIYF. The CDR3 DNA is TGTGCCAGCAGCTTAAACGCGGGTGCCCTTAGCTCTGGAAACACCATATATTTT.

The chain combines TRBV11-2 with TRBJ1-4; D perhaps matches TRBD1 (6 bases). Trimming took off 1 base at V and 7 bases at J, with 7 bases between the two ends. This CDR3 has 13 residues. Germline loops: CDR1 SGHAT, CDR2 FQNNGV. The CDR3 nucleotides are TGTGCCAGCAGCTTAGGACAGGTTGAAAAACTGTTTTTT. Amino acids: CASSLGQVEKLFF.

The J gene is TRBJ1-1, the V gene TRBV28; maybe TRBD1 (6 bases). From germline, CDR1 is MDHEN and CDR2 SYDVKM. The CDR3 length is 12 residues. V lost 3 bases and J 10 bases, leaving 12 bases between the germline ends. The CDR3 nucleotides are TGTGCCAGCAGTTTGGGGGGGCGCGGAGCTTTCTTT. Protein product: CASSLGGRGAFF. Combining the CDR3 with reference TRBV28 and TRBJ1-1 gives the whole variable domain DVKVTQSSRYLVKRTGEKVFLECVQDMDHENMFWYRQDPGLGLRLIYFSYDVKMKEKGDIPEGYSVSREKKERFSLILESASTNQTSMYLCASSLGGRGAFFGQGTRLTVV.

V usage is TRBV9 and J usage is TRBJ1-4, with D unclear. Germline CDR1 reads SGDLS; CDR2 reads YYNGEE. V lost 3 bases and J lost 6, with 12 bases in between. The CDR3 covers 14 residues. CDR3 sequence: CASSDTTQDEKLFF. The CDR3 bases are TGTGCCAGCAGCGACACCACCCAGGATGAAAAACTGTTTTTT.

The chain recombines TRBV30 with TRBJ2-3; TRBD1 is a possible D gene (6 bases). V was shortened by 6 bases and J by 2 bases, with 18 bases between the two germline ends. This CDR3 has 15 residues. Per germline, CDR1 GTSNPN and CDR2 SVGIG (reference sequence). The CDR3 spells CACRAKQGPTDTQYF. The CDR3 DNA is TGTGCCTGCCGGGCGAAACAGGGTCCCACAGATACGCAGTATTTT.